This paragraph reports one TCR beta chain. This sample was taken from a study of T-cell reconstitution after alpha-beta-depleted transplantation in children. Preparation of the TCRbeta library used unique molecular identifiers. TCRdb reanalysed the PCR reads using MiXCR and keeps one entry per CDR3 protein. There are roughly 89,000 distinct CDR3 sequences in the sample; 12% occur only once, and 11% to 15% lies in the top ten. The sample here was PBMCs from the stem cell graft donor, taken from the stem cell graft. This TCR was recovered from a human donor who donated a stem cell graft to a child with inherited bone marrow failure.

CDR3 in amino acids: CASSPPGTPNEQFF. The CDR3 bases are TGTGCCAGCTCACCACCCGGGACCCCTAATGAGCAGTTCTTC. This rearrangement joins TRBV18 to TRBJ2-1; D may be TRBD1 or TRBD2 (5 bases each). The CDR3 is 14 amino acids. Per germline, CDR1 KGHSH and CDR2 LQKENI. The V and J ends lost 0 bases and 7 bases respectively, with 10 bases between them.